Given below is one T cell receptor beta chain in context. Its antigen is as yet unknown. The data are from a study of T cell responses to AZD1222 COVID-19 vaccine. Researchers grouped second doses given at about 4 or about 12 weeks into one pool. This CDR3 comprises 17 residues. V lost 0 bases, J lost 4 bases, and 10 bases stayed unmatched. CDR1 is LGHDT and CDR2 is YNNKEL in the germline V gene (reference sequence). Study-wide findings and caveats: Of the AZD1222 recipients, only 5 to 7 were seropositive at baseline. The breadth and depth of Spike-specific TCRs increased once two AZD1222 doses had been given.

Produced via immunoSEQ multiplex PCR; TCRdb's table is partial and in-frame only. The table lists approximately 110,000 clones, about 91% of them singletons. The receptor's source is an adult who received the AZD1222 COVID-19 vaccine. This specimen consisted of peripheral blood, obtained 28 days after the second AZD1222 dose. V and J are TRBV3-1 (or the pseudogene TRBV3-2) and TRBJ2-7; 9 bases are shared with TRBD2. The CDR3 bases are TGTGCCAGCAGCCAAGATCTCATGCTAGCGGGGTGGTACGAGCAGTACTTC. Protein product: CASSQDLMLAGWYEQYF.